These T cell receptor beta chains were read from a single sample in a study of T cells after yellow fever vaccination. TCRdb passed the 5' RACE reads through MiXCR, listing each CDR3 protein once. The sample shows some 260,000 distinct CDR3 sequences, about 5% of them seen only once. The sample consisted of CD4+ T cells sorted from PBMCs, taken on the day of the yellow fever booster vaccination. These receptors were collected from a man aged 18 to 30 who received the YFV17D yellow fever vaccine. The CDR3 runs from the conserved cysteine through the conserved F or W. Each record gives: J gene, D gene, V gene, clone size, CDR3 DNA, CDR3 protein. A D gene is named only where the DNA matches it firmly. Size tells how often a clone was seen (once, few, many) or the class of an expanded clone, and some rows leave it out.

TRBJ1-2 NA TRBV7-8 few TGTGCCAGCAGACCTCCTCCAGGGGCAAACCTCGCGGGCTACACCTTC CASRPPPGANLAGYTF
TRBJ1-1 NA TRBV19 many TGTGCCAGTAGTATAGGGCAGGGAGGGCACACTGAAGCTTTCTTT CASSIGQGGHTEAFF
TRBJ2-7 TRBD1 TRBV9 NA TGTGCCAGCAGCCCCCGACAGGGGTCCACCGGCGAGCAGTACTTC CASSPRQGSTGEQYF
TRBJ2-7 NA TRBV5-1 many TGCGCCAGCAGCTTGGGGTTAGGGACCAGGAGGGTCATCGAGCAGTACTTC CASSLGLGTRRVIEQYF
TRBJ2-7 NA TRBV27 NA TGTGCCAGCAGTCGACAGGACAGCTACGAGCAGTACTTC CASSRQDSYEQYF
TRBJ2-3 NA TRBV20-1 NA TGCAGTGCTAGAGTCCCACACGGGCCAGATACGCAGTATTTT CSARVPHGPDTQYF
TRBJ1-1 TRBD1 TRBV28 few TGTGCCAGCAGTTTAGGGGGACAGCCTAACACTGAAGCTTTCTTT CASSLGGQPNTEAFF
TRBJ2-1 TRBD2 TRBV5-4 few TGTGCCAGCAGCTTTAGCGGGGGGAGCGAGCAGTTCTTC CASSFSGGSEQFF
TRBJ2-2 NA TRBV7-2 many TGTGCCAGCAGCTTAACTAGGAACACCGGGGAGCTGTTTTTT CASSLTRNTGELFF
TRBJ1-5 NA TRBV2 few TGTGCCAGCAGTGGGCAAAGCGCAGGGGAGCCCCAGCATTTT CASSGQSAGEPQHF
TRBJ1-6 NA TRBV5-1 many TGCGCCAGCAGATCGACAGATAATCTCTCACCCCTCCACTTT CASRSTDNLSPLHF
TRBJ2-7 TRBD2 TRBV27 few TGTGCCAGCAGTCACCCCCGGACTAGCGGAAACTACGAGCAGTACTTC CASSHPRTSGNYEQYF
TRBJ1-3 NA TRBV9 few TGTGCCAGCAGCGTAGCGGGAGCGAGAAACTCTGGAAACACCATATATTTT CASSVAGARNSGNTIYF
TRBJ2-1 TRBD2 TRBV7-2 many TGTGCCAGCAGCTTAAGACTAGCGGGGCGCAATGAGCAGTTCTTC CASSLRLAGRNEQFF
TRBJ1-2 TRBD1 TRBV19 few TGTGCCAGTAGTATCGGACAGGGGAACTATGGCTACACCTTC CASSIGQGNYGYTF
TRBJ1-6 NA TRBV2 NA TGTGCCACCAACGTTGGAGCCCTCCACTTT CATNVGALHF
TRBJ2-3 TRBD1 TRBV7-2 many TGTGCCAGCAGCACAGGGGTAGCCCCTGCCGTAGATACGCAGTATTTT CASSTGVAPAVDTQYF
TRBJ1-1 NA TRBV19 many TGTGCCAGTATCGGGCCGGCCCGGCAAGCTTTCTTT CASIGPARQAFF
TRBJ2-7 TRBD1 TRBV11-2 many TGTGCCAGCAGCTTAGTACAAGGACAGGGCCCCCGGAGGCAGTACTTC CASSLVQGQGPRRQYF
TRBJ2-1 NA TRBV5-1 NA TGCGCCAGCAGCACATCAGGGGTTCCTAACAATGAGCAGTTCTTC CASSTSGVPNNEQFF
TRBJ1-5 NA TRBV6-2/TRBV6-3 NA TGTGCCAGCAGGAGAAATGGTTTCCAGCCCCAGCATTTT CASRRNGFQPQHF
TRBJ1-5 TRBD1 TRBV12-3/TRBV12-4 few TGTGCCAGCAGTTTGCAGGGGGCAATTCAGCCCCAGCATTTT CASSLQGAIQPQHF
TRBJ2-4 TRBD1 TRBV5-1 NA TGCGCCAGCAGCTTGGATGCACAGGGGGCGCGAGCCAAAAACATTCAGTACTTC CASSLDAQGARAKNIQYF
TRBJ1-5 NA TRBV20-1 NA TGCAGTGCTAGGATAGGACTTAATAATCAGCCCCAGCATTTT CSARIGLNNQPQHF